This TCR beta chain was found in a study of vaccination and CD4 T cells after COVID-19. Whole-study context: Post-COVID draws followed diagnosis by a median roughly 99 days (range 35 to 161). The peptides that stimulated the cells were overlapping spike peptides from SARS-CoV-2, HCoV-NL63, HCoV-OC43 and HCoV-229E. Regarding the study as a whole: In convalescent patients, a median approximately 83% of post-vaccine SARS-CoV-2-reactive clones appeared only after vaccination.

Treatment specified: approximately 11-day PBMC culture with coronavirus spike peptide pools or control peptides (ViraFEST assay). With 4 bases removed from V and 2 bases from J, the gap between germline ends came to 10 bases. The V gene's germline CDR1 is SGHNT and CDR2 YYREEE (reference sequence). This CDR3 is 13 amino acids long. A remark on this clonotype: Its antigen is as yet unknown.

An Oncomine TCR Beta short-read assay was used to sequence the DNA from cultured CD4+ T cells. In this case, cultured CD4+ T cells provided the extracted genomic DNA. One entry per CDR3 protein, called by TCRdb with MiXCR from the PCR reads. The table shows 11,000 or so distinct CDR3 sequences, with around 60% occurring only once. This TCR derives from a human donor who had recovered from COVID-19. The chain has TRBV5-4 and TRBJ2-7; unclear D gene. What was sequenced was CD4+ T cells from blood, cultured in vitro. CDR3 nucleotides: TGTGCCAGCAGCCCCAGTGCCACCTACGAGCAGTACTTC. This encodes CASSPSATYEQYF.